Following are 27 T cell receptor beta chains from one sample sequenced in a study of T cell responses to AZD1222 COVID-19 vaccine. Some clones are missing from TCRdb's copy, which holds only in-frame ones; the method was immunoSEQ multiplex PCR. The repertoire holds 50,000 to 65,000 clones, with about 90% as singletons. Source: peripheral blood, taken on day 0 of AZD1222 vaccination. These receptors were obtained from an adult in good health.

The chain combines TRBV18 with TRBJ1-4; no reliable D call. V gave up 3 bases and J gave up 1 base, with 18 bases separating them. The CDR3 is made up of 18 amino acids. CDR1 is KGHSH and CDR2 is LQKENI in the germline V gene. Written as DNA, the CDR3 is TGTGCCAGCTCACCCCGGACCCTAGCGGCAATAACTAATGAAAAACTGTTTTTT. Its translation is CASSPRTLAAITNEKLFF.

This chain connects TRBV6-2 or TRBV6-3 to TRBJ2-3; TRBD1 matches at 9 bases. Germline CDR1 is MNHEY and CDR2 is SVGEGT. V lost 5 bases, J lost 5 bases, and 8 bases stayed unmatched. The CDR3 has 15 residues. This chain's CDR3 is CASSQGDRVRDTQYF. DNA of the CDR3: TGTGCCAGCAGTCAGGGGGACAGGGTTAGAGATACGCAGTATTTT.

In regard to this clone: The same CDR3 arises from other DNA sequences in this sample as well. The chain couples TRBV5-1 to TRBJ1-4; D might be TRBD1 (6 bases). The CDR3 contains 14 residues. V was shortened by 4 bases and J by 5 bases, with 12 bases between the two germline ends. The germline V gene encodes CDR1 SGHRS and CDR2 YFSETQ. This CDR3 is CASSAGQPNEKLFF. CDR3 DNA: TGCGCCAGCAGCGCTGGACAGCCCAATGAAAAACTGTTTTTT.

The gene calls are TRBV6-1 and TRBJ1-2; TRBD1 aligns across 8 bases. The CDR3 extends over 15 amino acids. V was clipped by 1 base and J by 3 bases; unmatched bases: 4. CDR1 MNHNS and CDR2 SASEGT come from the germline V gene. CDR3 DNA: TGTGCCAGCAGTGAAGAGGCAGGGGGCTACTATGGCTACACCTTC. This codes for CASSEEAGGYYGYTF.

This clone was seen just once. The chain employs TRBV2 and TRBJ1-1; D gene ambiguous. The CDR3 runs to 14 residues. The V end was cut by 6 bases, the J end by 1 base, with 12 bases between. Per the germline V gene, CDR1 is SNHLY and CDR2 is FYNNEI. CDR3 bases: TGTGCCAGCAGACCTATACTTGGGAACACTGAAGCTTTCTTT. This sequence encodes CASRPILGNTEAFF.

This clone came up a few times. The rearrangement links TRBV15 to TRBJ1-4, with D unclear. Trimming removed 0 bases at V and 7 bases at J, with 6 bases between. Germline assignment: CDR1 LNHNV and CDR2 YYDKDF (reference sequence). The length of the CDR3 is 13 residues. The CDR3: CATSRDLGEKLFF. For the CDR3, the DNA is TGTGCCACCAGCAGAGATCTGGGTGAAAAACTGTTTTTT.

This chain joins TRBV11-3 and TRBJ2-2, with 9 positions matching TRBD2. V trimming: 5 bases; J trimming: 6 bases; junction bases outside the gene matches: 7. In germline, CDR1 is SGHNT, CDR2 YENEEA. The CDR3 sequence is 15 residues long. CDR3 sequence reads: CASSQGPSGAGELFF. The CDR3 bases are TGTGCCAGCAGCCAAGGCCCTAGCGGGGCCGGGGAGCTGTTTTTT.

In this sample, this clone turned up a few times. The chain recombines TRBV3-1 (or the pseudogene TRBV3-2) with TRBJ1-2, with 12 bases identical to TRBD1. V trimming: 4 bases; J trimming: 7 bases; junction bases outside the gene matches: 7. CDR1 is LGHDT, CDR2 YNNKEL, per germline (reference sequence). CDR3 length: 15 amino acids. CDR3 sequence (DNA): TGTGCCAGCAGCCTTGGGACAGGGGGCCGGAGTGGCTACACCTTC. Its translation is CASSLGTGGRSGYTF.

This clone was seen a handful of times. The rearrangement links TRBV3-1 (or the pseudogene TRBV3-2) to TRBJ1-4, with D hard to call. CDR1 is LGHDT, CDR2 YNNKEL, per germline (reference sequence). CDR3 length equals 15 residues. V was cut by 2 bases and J by 4 bases, with 11 bases left in between. The CDR3 protein is CASSQLPRSNEKLFF. CDR3 coding DNA: TGTGCCAGCAGCCAACTCCCGAGGAGTAATGAAAAACTGTTTTTT.

This clone has a handful of counts. This sequence joins TRBV7-9 and TRBJ2-7; the match to TRBD1 covers 9 bases. CDR3 size: 13 residues. CDR1 and CDR2 (germline): SEHNR, FQNEAQ (reference sequence). Unmatched junction bases numbered 9, after V lost 10 bases and J lost 5 bases. The CDR3 sequence: CATVPGQGNEQYF. The CDR3 nucleotides read TGTGCCACCGTTCCGGGACAGGGCAACGAGCAGTACTTC. The entire variable domain, with the rest obtained from reference TRBV7-9 and TRBJ2-7, is as follows: DTGVSQNPRHKITKRGQNVTFRCDPISEHNRLYWYRQTLGQGPEFLTYFQNEAQLEKSRLLSDRFSAERPKGSFSTLEIQRTEQGDSAMYLCATVPGQGNEQYFGPGTRLTVT.

Worth noting for this clone: Different DNA sequences within this sample yield the same CDR3. The chain couples TRBV6-4 to TRBJ1-1; D ambiguous. V lost 5 bases and J lost 0, with 7 bases in between. In germline, CDR1 is MRHNA, CDR2 SNTAGT. The CDR3 covers 13 residues. The CDR3 DNA reads TGTGCCAGCAGTAGGGATATGAACACTGAAGCTTTCTTT. Encoded protein: CASSRDMNTEAFF.

The J gene is TRBJ2-2, the V gene TRBV5-1, with 8 bases fitting TRBD1. Germline CDR1 and CDR2: SGHRS and YFSETQ. The CDR3 length is 17 residues. After removal of 3 bases from V and 2 bases from J, the junction contained 9 bases not matched to a gene. For the CDR3, the DNA is TGCGCCAGCAGCTCCGGTCCCGGGACAGGAAACACCGGGGAGCTGTTTTTT. Translated, it gives CASSSGPGTGNTGELFF.

As for this clone: The sample has other DNA sequences that encode this CDR3 too. The CDR3 DNA is TGTGCCAGCGGCGGATCTGGAAACACCATATATTTT. It specifies CASGGSGNTIYF. The chain combines TRBV6-5 with TRBJ1-3; unclear D gene. This CDR3 contains 12 residues. Germline CDR1 reads MNHEY; CDR2 reads SVGAGI. V was shortened by 8 bases and J by 1 base, with 6 bases between the two germline ends.

The chain employs TRBV6-5 and TRBJ1-1; 7 nucleotides align to TRBD1. Per germline, CDR1 MNHEY and CDR2 SVGAGI. This CDR3 has 16 residues. Germline trimming cut 3 bases from V and 0 bases from J; bases unmatched to any gene: 7. CDR3 DNA sequence: TGTGCCAGCAGTTATCCCAGGGGGAGGATGAACACTGAAGCTTTCTTT. Translating it yields CASSYPRGRMNTEAFF.

This chain connects TRBV6-2 or TRBV6-3 to TRBJ1-5; D uncertain. The germline CDR1 and CDR2 sequences are MNHEY and SVGEGT. The V end was cut by 2 bases, the J end by 0 bases, with 14 bases between. The CDR3 spans 17 residues. CDR3 in DNA: TGTGCCAGCAGTTACGGAAGAGGTTTCGGTAGCAATCAGCCCCAGCATTTT. This sequence encodes CASSYGRGFGSNQPQHF.

V gene TRBV30 combines with J gene TRBJ2-1; maybe TRBD2 (5 bases). Trimming took 3 bases from V and 4 from J, leaving 10 bases between them. This CDR3 has 13 amino acids. Germline CDR1 reads GTSNPN; CDR2 reads SVGIG (reference sequence). The CDR3 region is CAWSGLTYNEQFF. CDR3 coding DNA: TGTGCCTGGAGCGGACTGACTTACAATGAGCAGTTCTTC. The full variable domain, with the rest looked up from reference TRBV30 and TRBJ2-1, is SQTIHQWPATLVQPVGSPLSLECTVEGTSNPNLYWYRQAAGRGLQLLFYSVGIGQISSEVPQNLSASRPQDRQFILSSKKLLLSDSGFYLCAWSGLTYNEQFFGPGTRLTVL.

The gene calls are TRBV11-2 and TRBJ2-7; 10 nucleotides align to TRBD1. The CDR3 totals 16 residues. Germline V gene data show CDR1 as SGHAT and CDR2 as FQNNGV. Trimming took 5 bases from V and 6 from J; bases not matched to a gene: 13. CDR3 nucleotide sequence: TGTGCCAGCAGCCCGACCCGGACAGGGGGGGTGGCCGAGCAGTACTTC. It codes for CASSPTRTGGVAEQYF.

J is TRBJ1-4 and V is TRBV7-2; D perhaps matches TRBD1 (6 bases). V was shortened by 4 bases and J by 4 bases, with 10 bases between the two germline ends. CDR3 length: 14 amino acids. The germline gives CDR1 SGHTA, CDR2 FQGNSA. CDR3 sequence (DNA): TGTGCCAGCAGCTCCGAGGGGGGTAATGAAAAACTGTTTTTT. It translates to CASSSEGGNEKLFF.

This clone appeared a single time. V usage is TRBV19 and J usage is TRBJ1-6; possible D gene TRBD1, 5 bases. Between the trimmed V and J ends, which lost 6 bases and 9 bases, there was a span of 12 bases. CDR1 and CDR2 from the germline V gene are LNHDA and SQIVND (reference sequence). The CDR3 has 13 amino acids. DNA of the CDR3: TGTGCCAGTAGGGGGGGTATGACTTCACCCCTCCACTTT. It yields the protein CASRGGMTSPLHF.

V and J are TRBV6-5 and TRBJ1-4; 10 positions agree with TRBD1. CDR1 and CDR2 from the germline V gene are MNHEY and SVGAGI. This CDR3 has 15 residues. V lost 6 bases and J lost 4; bases outside the gene matches: 5. In nucleotides, the CDR3 is TGTGCCAGCAGCCGACAGGGGGCGAATAATGAAAAACTGTTTTTT. This sequence encodes CASSRQGANNEKLFF.

CDR3 in DNA: TGTGCCAGCAGCTTGTCGGTAAACAATCAGCCCCAGCATTTT. Protein: CASSLSVNNQPQHF. V gene TRBV5-8 combines with J gene TRBJ1-5; D remains ambiguous. This CDR3 is built from 14 residues. V was cut by 1 base and J by 3 bases, with 8 bases left in between. Germline CDR1 is SGHTS and CDR2 is YDEGEE.

The chain uses TRBV6-2 or TRBV6-3 and TRBJ2-1, with 7 nucleotides matching TRBD1. The germline V gene encodes CDR1 MNHEY and CDR2 SVGEGT. The CDR3 is made up of 15 amino acids. V was pared by 6 bases and J by 7 bases, with 12 bases of the junction left unmatched. The CDR3 sequence: CASSLPGQLSNEQFF. The CDR3 DNA reads TGTGCCAGCAGCCTTCCGGGACAGTTATCAAATGAGCAGTTCTTC.

This chain uses TRBV9 with TRBJ1-2; possible D gene TRBD1, 5 bases. The CDR3 has 14 residues. Germline CDR1 SGDLS, CDR2 YYNGEE. Trimming stripped 0 bases from V and 3 bases from J, with 9 bases between. The CDR3 DNA reads TGTGCCAGCAGCGTAGGTCTACAGGACTATGGCTACACCTTC. Protein: CASSVGLQDYGYTF.

This sequence joins TRBV4-2 and TRBJ2-5; 9 bases fit TRBD1. This CDR3 spans 17 amino acids. CDR1 and CDR2 from the germline V gene are LGHNA and YNFKEQ. With 2 bases clipped from V and 3 bases from J, the junction kept 10 bases outside the gene matches. The chain's CDR3 is CASSQLGTGRGEETQYF. The CDR3 DNA sequence: TGTGCCAGCAGCCAACTAGGGACAGGGAGAGGGGAAGAGACCCAGTACTTC.

V gene TRBV19 combines with J gene TRBJ2-1; D unresolved. V was trimmed by 4 bases and J by 3 bases, leaving 7 bases between them. The CDR3 consists of 13 residues. Per germline, CDR1 LNHDA and CDR2 SQIVND (reference sequence). The CDR3 nucleotides are TGTGCCAGTAGTAGGCCCTACTACAATGAGCAGTTCTTC. Translation gives CASSRPYYNEQFF.

CDR3 DNA sequence: TGTGCCAGCGGAGGACAGGGCTCCTACGAGCAGTACTTC. This encodes CASGGQGSYEQYF. V gene TRBV12-3 or TRBV12-4 combines with J gene TRBJ2-7; 8 nucleotides line up with TRBD1. Trimming took 8 bases from V and 0 from J; bases not matched to a gene: 3. The CDR3 loop spans 13 amino acids.

V usage is TRBV15 and J usage is TRBJ2-3; a weak D match, TRBD1 (5 bases). V lost 3 bases to trimming and J lost 4 bases, with 11 bases between them. The length of the CDR3 is 14 residues. Per the germline V gene, CDR1 is LNHNV and CDR2 is YYDKDF (reference sequence). The CDR3 DNA reads TGTGCCACCAGCAGCCGATGGGGCCCAGATACGCAGTATTTT. Its translation: CATSSRWGPDTQYF.